This T cell receptor (beta chain) was observed in a study of response to subunit inactivated influenza vaccine. TCRdb fed the RT-PCR reads into MiXCR, producing one record per CDR3 protein. The table shows about 620,000 distinct CDR3 sequences, with 12% occurring only once. This clonotype was seen more than once but under ten times. Its antigen is unknown. Deletions cut 3 bases from V and 1 base from J, with 10 bases between. The CDR3 is 14 amino acids. Study-level findings and limits: New T cells are recruited in small numbers by each seasonal influenza vaccination, according to the authors' suggestion.

The chain uses TRBV23-1 and TRBJ2-7; no clear D. TRBV23-1 is sorted into the ORF group, with uncertain function. The receptor was derived from a man aged 50-59 years who received an inactivated influenza vaccine. The material sequenced was PBMCs from blood, taken on the day of vaccination. The CDR3 nucleotides are TGCGCCAGCAGTCACCCCAGAGTTTCCTACGAGCAGTACTTC. Translation: CASSHPRVSYEQYF.